This TCR beta chain was captured in a study of neurological immune-mediated disorders. Time point described: longitudinal time-point 3. Unsorted libraries were generated from 2 million PBMCs. These cells had been stored in RNAlater at -80 C. This CDR3 region has 13 residues. Germline lookup yields CDR1 SQVTM and CDR2 ANQGSEA. V shed 5 bases and J 2 bases; nucleotides not matched to a gene: 3. Study results and limitations: Subjects shared no identical expanded-clone CDR3 amino acid sequences, suggesting private TCR-beta repertoires in all groups.

TCRdb used MiXCR to reprocess the 5' RACE reads, holding one entry per CDR3 protein. The sample contains approximately 50,000 distinct CDR3 sequences, roughly 8.8% of which appear only once. Ten or more counts support this clonotype. Antigen: not known. This rearrangement joins TRBV29-1 to TRBJ1-5; TRBD1 aligns across 7 bases. The sequencing input was PBMCs. This clonotype was obtained from a woman aged 40 to 55 in good health. The CDR3 is CSVQGQRNQPQHF. CDR3 DNA sequence: TGCAGCGTTCAGGGACAGCGCAATCAGCCCCAGCATTTT.